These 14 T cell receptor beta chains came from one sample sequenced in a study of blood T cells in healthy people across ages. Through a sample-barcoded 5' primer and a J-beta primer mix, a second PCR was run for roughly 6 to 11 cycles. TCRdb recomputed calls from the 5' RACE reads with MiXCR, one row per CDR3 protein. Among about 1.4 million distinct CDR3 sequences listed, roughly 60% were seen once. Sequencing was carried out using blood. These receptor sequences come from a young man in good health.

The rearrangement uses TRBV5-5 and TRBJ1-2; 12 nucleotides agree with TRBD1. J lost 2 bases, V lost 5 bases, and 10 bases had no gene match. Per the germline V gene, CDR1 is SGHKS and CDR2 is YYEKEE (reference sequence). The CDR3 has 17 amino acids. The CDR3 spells CASSHTPGQGANYGYTF. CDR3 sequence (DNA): TGTGCCAGCAGTCACACACCGGGACAGGGGGCCAACTATGGCTACACCTTC.

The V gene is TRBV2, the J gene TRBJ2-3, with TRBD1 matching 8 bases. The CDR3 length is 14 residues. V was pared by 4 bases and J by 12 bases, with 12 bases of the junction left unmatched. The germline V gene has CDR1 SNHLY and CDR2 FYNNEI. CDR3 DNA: TGTGCCAGCAGTGGCGGACAGGGCCCAGCTACACAGTATTTT. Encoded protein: CASSGGQGPATQYF.

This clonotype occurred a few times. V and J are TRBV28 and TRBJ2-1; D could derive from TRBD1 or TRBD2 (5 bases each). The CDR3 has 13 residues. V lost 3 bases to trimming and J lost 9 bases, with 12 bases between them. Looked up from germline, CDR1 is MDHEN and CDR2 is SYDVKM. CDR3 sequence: CASSFGGFGEQFF. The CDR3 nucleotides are TGTGCCAGCAGTTTTGGGGGTTTTGGTGAGCAGTTCTTC.

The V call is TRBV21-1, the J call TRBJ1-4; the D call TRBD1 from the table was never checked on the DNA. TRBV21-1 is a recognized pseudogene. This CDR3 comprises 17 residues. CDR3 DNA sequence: TGTGCCAGCAGCAAAGGGACAGGGGCGGAGATGAATCAGGAACTGTTTTTT. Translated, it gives CASSKGTGAEMNQELFF.

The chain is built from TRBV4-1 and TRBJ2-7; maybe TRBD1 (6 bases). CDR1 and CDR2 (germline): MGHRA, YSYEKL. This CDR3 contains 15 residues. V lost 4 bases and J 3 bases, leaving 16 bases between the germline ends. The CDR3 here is CASSLLGGPYYEQYF. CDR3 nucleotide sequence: TGCGCCAGCAGCCTCCTTGGGGGCCCATACTACGAGCAGTACTTC.

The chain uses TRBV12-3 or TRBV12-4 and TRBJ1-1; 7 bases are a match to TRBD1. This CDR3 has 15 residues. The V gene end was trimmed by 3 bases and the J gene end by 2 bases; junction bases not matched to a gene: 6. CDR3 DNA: TGTGCCAGCAGTTTGACAGGGAATATTAACACTGAAGCTTTCTTT. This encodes CASSLTGNINTEAFF.

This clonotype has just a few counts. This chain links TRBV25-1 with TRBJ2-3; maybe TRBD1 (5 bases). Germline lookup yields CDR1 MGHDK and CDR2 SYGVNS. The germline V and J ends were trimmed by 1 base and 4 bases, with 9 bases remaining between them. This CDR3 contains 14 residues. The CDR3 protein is CASSEFVTADTQYF. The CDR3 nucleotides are TGTGCCAGCAGTGAATTTGTGACAGCAGATACGCAGTATTTT.

This chain's CDR3 is CAISSGTGDSPLHF. DNA of the CDR3: TGTGCCATCAGTTCCGGGACAGGAGATTCACCCCTCCACTTT. The rearrangement links TRBV10-3 to TRBJ1-6, with 8 bases that match TRBD1. The CDR3 is 14 residues long. The germline CDR1 and CDR2 sequences are ENHRY and SYGVKD. V was clipped by 5 bases and J by 8 bases; unmatched bases: 5.

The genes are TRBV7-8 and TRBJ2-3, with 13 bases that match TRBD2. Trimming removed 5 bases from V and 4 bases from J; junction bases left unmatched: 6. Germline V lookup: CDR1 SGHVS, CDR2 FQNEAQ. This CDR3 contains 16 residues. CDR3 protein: CASSRGTSGAPDTQYF. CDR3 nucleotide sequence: TGTGCCAGCAGCCGGGGGACTAGCGGGGCTCCAGATACGCAGTATTTT.

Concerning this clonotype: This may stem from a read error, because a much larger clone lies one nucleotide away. CDR3 residues: CASSGAGAYEQYF. The CDR3 DNA is TGTGCCAGCAGTGGGGCAGGGGCCTACGAGCAGTACTTC. This chain joins TRBV28 and TRBJ2-4; D may be TRBD1 (6 bases). Matching the DNA end better, TRBJ2-7 makes the J call doubtful. Per the germline V gene, CDR1 is MDHEN and CDR2 is SYDVKM. This CDR3 is 13 amino acids long.

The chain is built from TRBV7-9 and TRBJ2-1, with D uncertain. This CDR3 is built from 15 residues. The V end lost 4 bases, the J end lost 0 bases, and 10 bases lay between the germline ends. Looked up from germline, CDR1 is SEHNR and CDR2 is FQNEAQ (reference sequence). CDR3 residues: CASSSEAASYNEQFF. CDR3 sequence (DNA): TGTGCCAGCAGCTCCGAGGCGGCCTCCTACAATGAGCAGTTCTTC.

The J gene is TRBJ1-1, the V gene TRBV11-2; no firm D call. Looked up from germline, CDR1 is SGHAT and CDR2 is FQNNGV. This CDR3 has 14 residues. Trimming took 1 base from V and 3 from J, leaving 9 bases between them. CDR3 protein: CASSLGPTDTEAFF. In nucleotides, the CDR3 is TGTGCCAGCAGCTTAGGGCCCACCGACACTGAAGCTTTCTTT.

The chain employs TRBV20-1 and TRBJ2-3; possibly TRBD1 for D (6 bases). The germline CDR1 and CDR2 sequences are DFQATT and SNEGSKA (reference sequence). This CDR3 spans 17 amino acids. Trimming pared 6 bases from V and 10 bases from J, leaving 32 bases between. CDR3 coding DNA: TGCAGTGCCCAAACAGCCCTTCAGGGGCGCTGGGGTGATGCGCAGTATTTT. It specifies CSAQTALQGRWGDAQYF.

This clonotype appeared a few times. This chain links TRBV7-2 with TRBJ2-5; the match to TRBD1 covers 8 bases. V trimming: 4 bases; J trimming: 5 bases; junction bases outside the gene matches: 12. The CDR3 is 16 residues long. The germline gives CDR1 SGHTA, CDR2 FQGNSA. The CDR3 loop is CASSYSTTGGGETQYF. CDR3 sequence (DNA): TGTGCCAGCAGCTACTCAACCACAGGGGGTGGGGAGACCCAGTACTTC.